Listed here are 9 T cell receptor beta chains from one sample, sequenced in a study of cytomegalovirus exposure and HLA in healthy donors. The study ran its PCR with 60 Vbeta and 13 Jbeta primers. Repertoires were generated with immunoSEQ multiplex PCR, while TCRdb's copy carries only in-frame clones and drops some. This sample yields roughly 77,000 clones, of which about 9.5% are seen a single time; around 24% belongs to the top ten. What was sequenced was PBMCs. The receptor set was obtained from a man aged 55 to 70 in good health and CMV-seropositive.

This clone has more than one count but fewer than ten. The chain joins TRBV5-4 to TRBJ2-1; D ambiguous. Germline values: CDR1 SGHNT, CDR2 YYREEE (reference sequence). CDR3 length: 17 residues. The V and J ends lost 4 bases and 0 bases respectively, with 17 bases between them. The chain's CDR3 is CASSKPSESSSYNEQFF. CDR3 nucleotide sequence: TGTGCCAGCAGCAAGCCCTCTGAGAGTAGCTCCTACAATGAGCAGTTCTTC. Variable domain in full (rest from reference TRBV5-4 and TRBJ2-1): ETGVTQSPTHLIKTRGQQVTLRCSSQSGHNTVSWYQQALGQGPQFIFQYYREEENGRGNFPPRFSGLQFPNYSSELNVNALELDDSALYLCASSKPSESSSYNEQFFGPGTRLTVL.

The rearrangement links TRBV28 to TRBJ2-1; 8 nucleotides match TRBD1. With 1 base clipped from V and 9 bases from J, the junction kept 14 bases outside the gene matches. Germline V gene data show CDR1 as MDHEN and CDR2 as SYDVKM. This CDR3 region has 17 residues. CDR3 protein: CASSLFRYRTGSGEQFF. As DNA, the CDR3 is TGTGCCAGCAGTTTATTTCGTTACAGGACAGGGTCGGGTGAGCAGTTCTTC.

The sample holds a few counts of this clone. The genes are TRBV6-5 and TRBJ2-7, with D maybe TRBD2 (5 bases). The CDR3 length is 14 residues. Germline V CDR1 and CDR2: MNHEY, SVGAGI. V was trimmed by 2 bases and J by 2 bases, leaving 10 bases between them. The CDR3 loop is CASSYRMGAYEQYF. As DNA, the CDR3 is TGTGCCAGCAGTTACAGGATGGGAGCCTACGAGCAGTACTTC.

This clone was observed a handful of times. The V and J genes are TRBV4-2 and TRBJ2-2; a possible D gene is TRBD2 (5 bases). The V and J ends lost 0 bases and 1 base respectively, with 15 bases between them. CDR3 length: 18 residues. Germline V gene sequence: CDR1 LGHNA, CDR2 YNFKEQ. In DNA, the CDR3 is TGTGCCAGCAGCCAAGATCTATTGGGGAGCGGGAACACCGGGGAGCTGTTTTTT. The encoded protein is CASSQDLLGSGNTGELFF.

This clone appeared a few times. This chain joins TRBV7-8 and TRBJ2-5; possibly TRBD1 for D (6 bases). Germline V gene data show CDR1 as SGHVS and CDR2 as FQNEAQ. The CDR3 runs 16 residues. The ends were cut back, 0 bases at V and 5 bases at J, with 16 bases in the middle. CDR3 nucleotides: TGTGCCAGCAGCTTAGCCCCGGACAGAGGCATGGAGACCCAGTACTTC. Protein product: CASSLAPDRGMETQYF.

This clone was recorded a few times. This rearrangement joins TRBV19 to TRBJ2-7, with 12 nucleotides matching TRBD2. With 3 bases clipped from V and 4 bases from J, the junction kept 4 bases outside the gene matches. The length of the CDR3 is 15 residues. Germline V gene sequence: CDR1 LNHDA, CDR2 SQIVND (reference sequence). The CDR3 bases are TGTGCCAGTAGTATTACTAGCGGGAGGACGTACGAGCAGTACTTC. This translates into CASSITSGRTYEQYF.

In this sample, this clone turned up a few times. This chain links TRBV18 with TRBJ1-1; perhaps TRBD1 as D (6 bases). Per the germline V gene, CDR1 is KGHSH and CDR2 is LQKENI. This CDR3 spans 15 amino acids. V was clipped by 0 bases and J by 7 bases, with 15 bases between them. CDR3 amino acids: CASSPPARGKDEAFF. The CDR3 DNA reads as TGTGCCAGCTCACCACCGGCCAGGGGAAAAGATGAAGCTTTCTTT.

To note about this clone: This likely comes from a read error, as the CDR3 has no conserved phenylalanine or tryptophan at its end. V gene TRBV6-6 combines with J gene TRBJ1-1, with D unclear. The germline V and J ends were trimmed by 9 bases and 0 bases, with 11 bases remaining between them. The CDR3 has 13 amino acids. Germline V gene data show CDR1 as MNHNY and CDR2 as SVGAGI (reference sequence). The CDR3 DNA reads TGTGCCAGTAACTTGAGACTGAACACTGAAGCTTTCTTG. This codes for CASNLRLNTEAFL.

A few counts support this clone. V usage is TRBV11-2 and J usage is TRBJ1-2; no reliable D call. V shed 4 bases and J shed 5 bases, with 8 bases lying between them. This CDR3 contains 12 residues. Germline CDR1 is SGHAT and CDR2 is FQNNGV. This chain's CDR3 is CASSSGVYGYTF. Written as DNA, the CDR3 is TGTGCCAGCAGCTCCGGGGTGTATGGCTACACCTTC. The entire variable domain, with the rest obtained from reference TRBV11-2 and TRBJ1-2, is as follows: EAGVAQSPRYKIIEKRQSVAFWCNPISGHATLYWYQQILGQGPKLLIQFQNNGVVDDSQLPKDRFSAERLKGVDSTLKIQPAKLEDSAVYLCASSSGVYGYTFGSGTRLTVV.